This T cell receptor beta chain was profiled in a study of blood T cell repertoires in COVID-19. Study overall: PBMCs, B-cell-depleted T cells, or T cells provided the cDNA or gDNA that made up the material.

In the source study's methods: Reference gene primer amplification gave nucleated cell count estimates. Data came from immunoSEQ multiplex PCR; TCRdb stores just in-frame clones and leaves some out. Clone size and V and J calls were adopted from that table, with D and trimming inferred from the DNA. Here the sample spans hundreds of thousands of clones, 70% to 90% being singletons. The receptor's source is a middle-aged man with acute or convalescent COVID-19. The source material was peripheral blood.

CDR3 in DNA: TGTGCCAGCAGTTTCACAGGGGGGGCCGTTGTCACAGATACGCAGTATTTT. Translation: CASSFTGGAVVTDTQYF. This chain connects TRBV28 to TRBJ2-3; perhaps TRBD1 as D (8 bases). The CDR3 is 17 residues long. CDR1 is MDHEN and CDR2 is SYDVKM in the germline V gene. Trimming stripped 3 bases from V and 2 bases from J, with 18 bases between. Full variable domain (rest looked up from reference TRBV28 and TRBJ2-3): DVKVTQSSRYLVKRTGEKVFLECVQDMDHENMFWYRQDPGLGLRLIYFSYDVKMKEKGDIPEGYSVSREKKERFSLILESASTNQTSMYLCASSFTGGAVVTDTQYFGPGTRLTVL.